This TCR beta chain comes out of a study of T cells in Graves' hyperthyroidism and ophthalmopathy. Study-level results: The model identified upcoming ophthalmopathy a median 6.5 months ahead of onset.

The CDR3 is made up of 12 amino acids. Trimming removed 5 bases at V and 11 bases at J, with 13 bases between. CDR1 is MGHDK and CDR2 is SYGVNS in the germline V gene. Points on this clonotype: The antigen is undetermined.

The source material, RNA transcripts, was used to amplify TCR beta CDR3 regions. HTBI primers were employed in a first-round RT-PCR of the TCR CDR3. TCRdb processed the multiplex PCR reads anew with MiXCR; each CDR3 protein has one entry. The table shows some 620,000 distinct CDR3 sequences, with 15% to 20% occurring only once. This clonotype was obtained from a woman aged 25 to 45 with Graves' hyperthyroidism. The sequenced material came from blood. J is TRBJ2-1 and V is TRBV25-1; perhaps TRBD1 as D (5 bases). The CDR3 reads CASSSQTAKQFF. The CDR3 bases are TGTGCCAGCAGTTCCCAGACAGCTAAGCAGTTCTTC.